These T cell receptor beta chains were read from a single sample in a study of cytomegalovirus exposure and HLA in healthy donors. Measured with immunoSEQ multiplex PCR; TCRdb has only the in-frame clones, and not every one. The table records about 240,000 clones, about 81% of them present only once. The specimen sequenced was PBMCs. The receptors were sampled from a woman in her sixties or seventies in good health and CMV-seropositive. Both conserved end residues are part of each CDR3. The order of the fields is V gene, clone size, D gene, J gene, CDR3 DNA, CDR3 protein. The D gene is left open where the match is weak. The size entry is marked missing in some rows and otherwise reads once, few, many or a size class.

>TRBV2|-|-|TRBJ1-5
TGTGCCAGCACCCAGGGGTATGGGCCCCAGCATTTT
CASTQGYGPQHF
>TRBV6-5|-|-|TRBJ1-1
TGTGCCAGCAGTTCGACCCGACAGGCCCTTGAAGCTTTCTTT
CASSSTRQALEAFF
>TRBV10-3|-|TRBD2|TRBJ2-1
TGTGCCATCAGTGAAGGGGCGGGAGGCGAGCAGTTCTTC
CAISEGAGGEQFF
>TRBV6-5|-|-|TRBJ2-7
TGTGCCAGCAGTTACTCCGACAGAATCTACGAGCAGTACTTC
CASSYSDRIYEQYF
>TRBV9|-|TRBD2|TRBJ2-3
TGTGCCAGCAGCGACCTAGCGGGAGGGCCAGTAGATACGCAGTATTTT
CASSDLAGGPVDTQYF
>TRBV2|-|-|TRBJ1-2
TGTGCCAGCAGCGTCTCAACACCCTATGGCTACACCTTC
CASSVSTPYGYTF
>TRBV6-5|-|-|TRBJ1-5
TGTGCCAGCAGCTCATTAGGGGGGGTGGAACAGCCCCAGCATTTT
CASSSLGGVEQPQHF
>TRBV6-5|-|TRBD2|TRBJ2-7
TGTGCCAGCAGTTCCAACTTAGCGGGAGGGGCTTACGAGCAGTACTTC
CASSSNLAGGAYEQYF
>TRBV2|-|TRBD1|TRBJ2-3
TGTGCCAGCAGTCAGGACAGGGGGACGCAGTATTTT
CASSQDRGTQYF
>TRBV2|-|-|TRBJ2-1
TGTGCCAGCAGTGATGACGAGGGTGAGCAGTTCTTC
CASSDDEGEQFF
>TRBV5-1|-|TRBD2|TRBJ2-3
TGCGCCAGCAGCTCCGGACTAGCGGGAGAAGCCGGAGATACGCAGTATTTT
CASSSGLAGEAGDTQYF
>TRBV29-1|few|-|TRBJ2-3
TGCAGCGTCGTACAGAACCTTGCGAGGTATTTT
CSVVQNLARYF
>TRBV28|-|-|TRBJ1-1
TGTGCCAGCAGCGCCCTACGGGGAACGAACACTGAAGCTTTCTTT
CASSALRGTNTEAFF